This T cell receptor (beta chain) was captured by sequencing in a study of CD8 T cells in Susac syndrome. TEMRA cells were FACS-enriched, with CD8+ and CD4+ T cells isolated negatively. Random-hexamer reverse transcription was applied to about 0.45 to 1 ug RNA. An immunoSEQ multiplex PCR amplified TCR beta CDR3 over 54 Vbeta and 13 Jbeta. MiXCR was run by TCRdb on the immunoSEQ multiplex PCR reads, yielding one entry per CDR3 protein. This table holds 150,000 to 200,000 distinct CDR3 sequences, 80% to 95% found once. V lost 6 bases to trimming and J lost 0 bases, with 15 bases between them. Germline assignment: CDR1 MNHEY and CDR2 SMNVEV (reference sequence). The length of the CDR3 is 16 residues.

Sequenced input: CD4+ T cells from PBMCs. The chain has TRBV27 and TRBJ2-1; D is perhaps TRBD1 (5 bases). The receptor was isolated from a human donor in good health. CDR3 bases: TGTGCCAGCAGCTTAAAACAGGTGCCCTCCTACAATGAGCAGTTCTTC. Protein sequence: CASSLKQVPSYNEQFF.